This T cell receptor beta chain originates from a study of blood T cell repertoires in COVID-19. Study at large: PBMCs, B-cell-depleted T cells, or T cells provided the cDNA or gDNA that made up the material.

Germline lookup yields CDR1 MNHEY and CDR2 SMNVEV (reference sequence). There are 14 residues in the CDR3. The V end lost 3 bases, the J end lost 5 bases, and 13 bases lay between the germline ends. Data came from immunoSEQ multiplex PCR; TCRdb stores just in-frame clones and leaves some out. This sample carries roughly 350,000 clones, 88% of them seen once, and the ten largest clones take about 7%. J is TRBJ1-1 and V is TRBV27, with D maybe TRBD1 (6 bases). This clonotype was obtained from a woman in her sixties or seventies with COVID-19, enrolled during active disease. Sequences were obtained from peripheral blood. CDR3 sequence reads: CASSFIQGTTEAFF. The CDR3 nucleotides read TGTGCCAGCAGTTTCATTCAGGGGACAACTGAAGCTTTCTTT.